This T cell receptor beta chain was identified during a study of T cell changes during pregnancy in multiple sclerosis. Assay: immunoSEQ multiplex PCR; the TCRdb copy retains only in-frame clones and omits some. The sample includes over 80,000 clones, over 85% of them seen just once. In germline, CDR1 is MNHEY, CDR2 SMNVEV (reference sequence). This CDR3 contains 14 residues. Trimming took 2 bases from V and 3 from J, leaving 10 bases between them. Sequenced here: peripheral blood, sampled in the third trimester of pregnancy. This clonotype originated in a female donor in good health, enrolled as a control in a pregnancy study. The V gene is TRBV27, the J gene TRBJ2-5; D perhaps matches TRBD2 (6 bases). CDR3 DNA sequence: TGTGCCAGCAGTTTAGGAGGAGGGGAAGAGACCCAGTACTTC. Translated, it gives CASSLGGGEETQYF.